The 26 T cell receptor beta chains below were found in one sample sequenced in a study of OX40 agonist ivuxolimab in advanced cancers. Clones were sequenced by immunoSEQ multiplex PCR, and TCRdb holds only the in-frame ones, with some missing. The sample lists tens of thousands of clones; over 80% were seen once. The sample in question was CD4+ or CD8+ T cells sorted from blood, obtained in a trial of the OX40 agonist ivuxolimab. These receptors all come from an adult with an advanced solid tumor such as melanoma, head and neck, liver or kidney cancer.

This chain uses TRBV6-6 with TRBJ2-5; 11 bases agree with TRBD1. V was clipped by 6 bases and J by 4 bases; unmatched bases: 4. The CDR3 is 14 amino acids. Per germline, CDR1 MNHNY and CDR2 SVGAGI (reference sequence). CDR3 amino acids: CASRRTGGAETQYF. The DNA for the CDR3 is TGTGCCAGCAGAAGGACAGGGGGCGCAGAGACCCAGTACTTC.

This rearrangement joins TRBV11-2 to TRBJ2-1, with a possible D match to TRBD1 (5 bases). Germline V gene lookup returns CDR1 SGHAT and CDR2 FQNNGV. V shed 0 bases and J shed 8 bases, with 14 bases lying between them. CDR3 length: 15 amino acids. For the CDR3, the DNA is TGTGCCAGCAGCTTAGAGGTTAGGGGTTGGGATGAGCAGTTCTTC. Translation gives CASSLEVRGWDEQFF.

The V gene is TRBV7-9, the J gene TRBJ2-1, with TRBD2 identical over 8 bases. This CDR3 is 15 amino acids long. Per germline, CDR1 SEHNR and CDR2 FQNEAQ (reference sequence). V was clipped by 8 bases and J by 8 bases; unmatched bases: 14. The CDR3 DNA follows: TGTGCCAGCTCGGGGCTAGCGGGTCTTCGGGATGAGCAGTTCTTC. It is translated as CASSGLAGLRDEQFF.

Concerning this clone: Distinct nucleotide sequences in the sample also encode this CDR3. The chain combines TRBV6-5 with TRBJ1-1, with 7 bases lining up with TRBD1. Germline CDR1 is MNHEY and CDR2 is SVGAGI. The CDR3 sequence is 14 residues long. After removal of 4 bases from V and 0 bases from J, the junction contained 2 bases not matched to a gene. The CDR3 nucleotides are TGTGCCAGCAGTTTGGGGACAGTGAACACTGAAGCTTTCTTT. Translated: CASSLGTVNTEAFF.

CDR3 amino acids: CASSLSGGVNYGYTF. In nucleotides, the CDR3 is TGTGCCAGCAGTTTATCGGGAGGGGTCAACTATGGCTACACCTTC. The J gene is TRBJ1-2, the V gene TRBV27, with a possible D match to TRBD1 (5 bases). Trimming shortened V by 0 bases and J by 2 bases, and 10 bases separated the two germline ends. Germline assignment: CDR1 MNHEY and CDR2 SMNVEV (reference sequence). CDR3 size: 15 residues.

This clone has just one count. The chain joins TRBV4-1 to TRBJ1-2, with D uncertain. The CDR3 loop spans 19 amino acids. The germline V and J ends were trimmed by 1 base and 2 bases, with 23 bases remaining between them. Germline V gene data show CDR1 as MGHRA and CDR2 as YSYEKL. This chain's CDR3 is CASSQGGGRTTPLNYGYTF. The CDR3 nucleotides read TGCGCCAGCAGCCAAGGTGGAGGACGGACTACACCCTTAAACTATGGCTACACCTTC.

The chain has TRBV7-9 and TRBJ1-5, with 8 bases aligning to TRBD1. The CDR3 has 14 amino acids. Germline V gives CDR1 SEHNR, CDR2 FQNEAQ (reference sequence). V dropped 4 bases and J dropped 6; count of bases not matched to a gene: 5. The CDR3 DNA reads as TGTGCCAGCAGCTCCCAGGGGGCGAGTCAGCCCCAGCATTTT. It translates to CASSSQGASQPQHF. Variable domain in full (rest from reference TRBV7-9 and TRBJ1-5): DTGVSQNPRHKITKRGQNVTFRCDPISEHNRLYWYRQTLGQGPEFLTYFQNEAQLEKSRLLSDRFSAERPKGSFSTLEIQRTEQGDSAMYLCASSSQGASQPQHFGDGTRLSIL.

CDR3 DNA: TGTGCCAGCAGTGCTGACCAGACTGGGTACGAGCAGTACTTC. It translates to CASSADQTGYEQYF. The chain is built from TRBV28 and TRBJ2-7; unclear D gene. V lost 5 bases to trimming and J lost 4 bases, with 15 bases between them. Germline V CDR1 and CDR2: MDHEN, SYDVKM. The length of the CDR3 is 14 residues.

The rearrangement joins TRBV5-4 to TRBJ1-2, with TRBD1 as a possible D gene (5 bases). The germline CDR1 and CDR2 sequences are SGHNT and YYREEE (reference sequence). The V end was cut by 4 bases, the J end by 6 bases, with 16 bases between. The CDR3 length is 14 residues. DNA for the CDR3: TGTGCCAGCAGCCGACTCCAGGGATGGGATGGCTACACCTTC. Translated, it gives CASSRLQGWDGYTF.

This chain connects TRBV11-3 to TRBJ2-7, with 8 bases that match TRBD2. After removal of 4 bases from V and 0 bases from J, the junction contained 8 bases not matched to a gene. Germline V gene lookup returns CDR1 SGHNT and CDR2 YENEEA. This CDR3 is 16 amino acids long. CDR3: CASSYRTSRGSYEQYF. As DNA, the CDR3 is TGTGCCAGCAGCTACCGGACTAGCCGGGGCTCCTACGAGCAGTACTTC.

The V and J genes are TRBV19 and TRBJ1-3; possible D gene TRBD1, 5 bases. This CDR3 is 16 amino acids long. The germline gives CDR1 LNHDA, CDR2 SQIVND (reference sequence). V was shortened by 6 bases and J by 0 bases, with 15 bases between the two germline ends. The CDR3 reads CASSNGRGASGNTIYF. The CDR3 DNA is TGTGCCAGTAGCAATGGGAGAGGGGCCTCTGGAAACACCATATATTTT.

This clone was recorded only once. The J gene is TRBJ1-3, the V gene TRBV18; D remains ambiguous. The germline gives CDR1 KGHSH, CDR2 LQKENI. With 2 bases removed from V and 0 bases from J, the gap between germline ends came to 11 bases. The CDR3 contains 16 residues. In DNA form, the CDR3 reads TGTGCCAGCTCACCAAGCCTCCTCGGCTCTGGAAACACCATATATTTT. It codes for CASSPSLLGSGNTIYF.

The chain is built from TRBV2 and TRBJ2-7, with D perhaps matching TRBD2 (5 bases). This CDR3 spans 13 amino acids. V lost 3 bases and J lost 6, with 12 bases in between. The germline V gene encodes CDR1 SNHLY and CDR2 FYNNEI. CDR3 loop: CASSDAGLAEQYF. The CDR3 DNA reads TGTGCCAGCAGTGATGCAGGCCTAGCCGAGCAGTACTTC. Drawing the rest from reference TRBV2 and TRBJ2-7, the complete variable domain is EPEVTQTPSHQVTQMGQEVILRCVPISNHLYFYWYRQILGQKVEFLVSFYNNEISEKSEIFDDQFSVERPDGSNFTLKIRSTKLEDSAMYFCASSDAGLAEQYFGPGTRLTVT.

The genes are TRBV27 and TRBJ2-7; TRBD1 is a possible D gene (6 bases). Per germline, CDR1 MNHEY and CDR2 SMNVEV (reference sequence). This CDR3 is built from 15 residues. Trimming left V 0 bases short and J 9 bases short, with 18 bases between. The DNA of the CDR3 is TGTGCCAGCAGTTTATCGAAAGGACAGCCGTCGGGGCAGTACTTC. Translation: CASSLSKGQPSGQYF.

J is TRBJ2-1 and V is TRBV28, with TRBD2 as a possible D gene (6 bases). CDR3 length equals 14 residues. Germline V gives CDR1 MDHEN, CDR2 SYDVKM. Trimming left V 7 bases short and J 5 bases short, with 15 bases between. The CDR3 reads CASMGGTLHNEQFF. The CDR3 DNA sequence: TGTGCCAGCATGGGCGGGACCCTCCACAATGAGCAGTTCTTC. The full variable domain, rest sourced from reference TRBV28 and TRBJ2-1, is DVKVTQSSRYLVKRTGEKVFLECVQDMDHENMFWYRQDPGLGLRLIYFSYDVKMKEKGDIPEGYSVSREKKERFSLILESASTNQTSMYLCASMGGTLHNEQFFGPGTRLTVL.

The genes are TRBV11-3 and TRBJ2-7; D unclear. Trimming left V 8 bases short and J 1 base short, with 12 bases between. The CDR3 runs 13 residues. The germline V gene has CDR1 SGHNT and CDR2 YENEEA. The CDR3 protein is CASGVAGSYEQYF. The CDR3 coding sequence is TGTGCCAGCGGGGTAGCTGGGTCCTACGAGCAGTACTTC.

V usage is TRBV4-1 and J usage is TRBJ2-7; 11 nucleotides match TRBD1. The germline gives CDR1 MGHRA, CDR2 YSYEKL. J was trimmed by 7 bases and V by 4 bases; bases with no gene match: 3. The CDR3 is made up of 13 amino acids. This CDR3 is CASSPRDRGEQYF. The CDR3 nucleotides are TGCGCCAGCAGCCCGCGGGACAGGGGGGAGCAGTACTTC.

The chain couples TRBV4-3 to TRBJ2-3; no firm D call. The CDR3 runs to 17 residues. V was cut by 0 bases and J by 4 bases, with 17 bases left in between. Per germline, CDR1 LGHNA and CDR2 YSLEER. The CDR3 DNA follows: TGCGCCAGCAGCCAAGATCATGCACGTGGGTCCCCAGATACGCAGTATTTT. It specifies CASSQDHARGSPDTQYF.

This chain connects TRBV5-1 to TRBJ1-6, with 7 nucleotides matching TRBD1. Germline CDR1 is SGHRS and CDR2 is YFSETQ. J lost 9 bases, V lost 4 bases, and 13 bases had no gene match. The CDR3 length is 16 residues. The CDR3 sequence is CASSPEGAPSSSPLHF. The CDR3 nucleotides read TGCGCCAGCAGCCCGGAGGGGGCCCCTTCTAGTTCACCCCTCCACTTT.

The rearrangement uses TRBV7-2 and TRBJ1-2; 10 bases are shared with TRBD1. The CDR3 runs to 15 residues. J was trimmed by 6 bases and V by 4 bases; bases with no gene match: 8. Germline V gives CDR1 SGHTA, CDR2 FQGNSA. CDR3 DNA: TGTGCCAGCAGCTCGTGGACCGGGACAGGGGATGGCTACACCTTC. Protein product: CASSSWTGTGDGYTF.

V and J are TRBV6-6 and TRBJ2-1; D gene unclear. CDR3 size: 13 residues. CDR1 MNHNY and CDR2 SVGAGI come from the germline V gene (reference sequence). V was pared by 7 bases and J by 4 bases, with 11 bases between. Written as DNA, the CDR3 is TGTGCCAGCATGGCGACGGTGTACAATGAGCAGTTCTTC. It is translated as CASMATVYNEQFF.

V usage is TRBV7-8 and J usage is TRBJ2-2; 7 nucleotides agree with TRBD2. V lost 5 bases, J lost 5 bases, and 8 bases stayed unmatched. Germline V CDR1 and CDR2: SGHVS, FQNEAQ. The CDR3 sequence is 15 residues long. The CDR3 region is CASSRTSVLTGELFF. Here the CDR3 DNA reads TGTGCCAGCAGCCGGACTAGTGTGTTAACCGGGGAGCTGTTTTTT. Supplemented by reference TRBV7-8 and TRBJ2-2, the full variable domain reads GAGVSQSPRYKVAKRGQDVALRCDPISGHVSLFWYQQALGQGPEFLTYFQNEAQLDKSGLPSDRFFAERPEGSVSTLKIQRTQQEDSAVYLCASSRTSVLTGELFFGEGSRLTVL.

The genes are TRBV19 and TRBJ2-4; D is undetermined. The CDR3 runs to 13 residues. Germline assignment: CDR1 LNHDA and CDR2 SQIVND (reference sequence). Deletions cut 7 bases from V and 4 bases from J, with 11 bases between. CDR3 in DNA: TGTGCCAGTAAGAGACACGGTAAAAACATTCAGTACTTC. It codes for CASKRHGKNIQYF.

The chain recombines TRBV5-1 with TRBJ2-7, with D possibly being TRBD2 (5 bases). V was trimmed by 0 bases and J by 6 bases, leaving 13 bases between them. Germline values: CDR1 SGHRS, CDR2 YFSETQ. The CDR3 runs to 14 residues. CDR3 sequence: CASSLGFRGTEQYF. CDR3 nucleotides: TGCGCCAGCAGCTTGGGATTTCGGGGTACCGAGCAGTACTTC.

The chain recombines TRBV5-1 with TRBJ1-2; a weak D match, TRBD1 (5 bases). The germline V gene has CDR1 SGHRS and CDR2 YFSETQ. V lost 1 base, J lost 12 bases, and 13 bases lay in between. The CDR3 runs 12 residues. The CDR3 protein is CASSLPGRGHTF. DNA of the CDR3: TGCGCCAGCAGCTTGCCGGGGCGAGGCCACACCTTC. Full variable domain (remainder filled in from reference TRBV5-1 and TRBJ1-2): KAGVTQTPRYLIKTRGQQVTLSCSPISGHRSVSWYQQTPGQGLQFLFEYFSETQRNKGNFPGRFSGRQFSNSRSEMNVSTLELGDSALYLCASSLPGRGHTFGSGTRLTVV.

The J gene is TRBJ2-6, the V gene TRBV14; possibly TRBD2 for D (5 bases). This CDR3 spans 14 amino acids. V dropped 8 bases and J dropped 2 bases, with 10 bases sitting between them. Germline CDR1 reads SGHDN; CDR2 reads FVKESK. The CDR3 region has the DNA TGTGCCAGCCAAAACGGGGCTGGGGCCAACGTCCTGACTTTC. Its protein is CASQNGAGANVLTF.